The sequence of this TCR beta chain was determined in a study of shared clonotypes between healthy human individuals. Points from the study as a whole: Despite large depth, sorted-subset datasets appeared incompletely sequenced.

Concerning this clone: Its specificity is unknown. At the DNA level, this CDR3 is encoded by other sequences in the same sample as well.

Method: immunoSEQ multiplex PCR; TCRdb's copy keeps in-frame clones and lacks some. The sample lists 2,100,000 or so clones, approximately 94% occurring once. The CDR3 is 15 residues long. CDR1 SGHRS and CDR2 YFSETQ come from the germline V gene. The V end lost 0 bases, the J end lost 5 bases, and 12 bases lay between the germline ends. The chain employs TRBV5-1 and TRBJ2-1; D uncertain. Sequenced material: naive CD4+ T cells sorted from blood. Noted subset: CD45RA+ positively selected. This sequence originates from a man aged 18 to 30 in good health. This CDR3 reads CASSLVAEPHNEQFF. The CDR3 coding sequence is TGCGCCAGCAGCTTGGTGGCAGAGCCCCACAATGAGCAGTTCTTC.